The 15 T cell receptor beta chains below were found in one sample sequenced in a study of shared clonotypes between healthy human individuals. Profiling relied on immunoSEQ multiplex PCR, and the TCRdb table lists in-frame clones only, not all of them. The sample shows roughly 1,500,000 clones, 95% to 99% of them seen only once. The sample was naive CD4+ T cells sorted from blood. Subset defined: CD45RA+ positively selected. Receptor source: a man aged 30 to 39 in good health.

This clone was counted a single time. The chain is built from TRBV30 and TRBJ2-1; 8 bases map to TRBD2. The CDR3 runs 15 residues. The junction had 11 bases not matched to a gene; V was cut back by 2 bases and J by 8 bases. Per the germline V gene, CDR1 is GTSNPN and CDR2 is SVGIG (reference sequence). The CDR3 here is CAWSRSGRVRDEQFF. The CDR3 region has the DNA TGTGCCTGGAGTAGAAGCGGGAGAGTTAGAGATGAGCAGTTCTTC.

This chain links TRBV2 with TRBJ2-7; D is unresolved. The germline gives CDR1 SNHLY, CDR2 FYNNEI. The CDR3 is made up of 13 amino acids. V was shortened by 7 bases and J by 0 bases, with 10 bases between the two germline ends. CDR3 DNA sequence: TGTGCCAGCAAATTCTCTAGCTCCTACGAGCAGTACTTC. Residues: CASKFSSSYEQYF.

For this clone: Additional DNA sequences in this sample encode the identical CDR3. The chain carries TRBV9 and TRBJ2-1, with D possibly matching TRBD2 (6 bases). Germline lookup yields CDR1 SGDLS and CDR2 YYNGEE. The CDR3 runs 13 residues. Trimming shortened V by 0 bases and J by 6 bases, and 7 bases separated the two germline ends. The CDR3: CASSVAGGNEQFF. The CDR3 DNA is TGTGCCAGCAGCGTAGCCGGGGGCAATGAGCAGTTCTTC. The whole variable domain, filled in from reference TRBV9 and TRBJ2-1, reads DSGVTQTPKHLITATGQRVTLRCSPRSGDLSVYWYQQSLDQGLQFLIQYYNGEERAKGNILERFSAQQFPDLHSELNLSSLELGDSALYFCASSVAGGNEQFFGPGTRLTVL.

With regard to this clone: Additional DNA sequences in this sample encode the identical CDR3. The V gene is TRBV29-1, the J gene TRBJ2-5, with unresolved D. The CDR3 extends over 10 amino acids. The germline V gene encodes CDR1 SQVTM and CDR2 ANQGSEA. V shed 6 bases and J shed 4 bases, with 6 bases lying between them. As DNA, the CDR3 is TGCAGCGTAGTAGGAGAGACCCAGTACTTC. Translation gives CSVVGETQYF. Based on the CDR3 plus reference TRBV29-1 and TRBJ2-5, the full variable domain is SAVISQKPSRDICQRGTSLTIQCQVDSQVTMMFWYRQQPGQSLTLIATANQGSEATYESGFVIDKFPISRPNLTFSTLTVSNMSPEDSSIYLCSVVGETQYFGPGTRLLVL.

A single count supports this clone. V usage is TRBV5-1 and J usage is TRBJ2-2; possible D gene TRBD2, 6 bases. In germline, CDR1 is SGHRS, CDR2 YFSETQ. V was clipped by 4 bases and J by 1 base, with 8 bases between them. This CDR3 is 14 amino acids long. CDR3 sequence reads: CASSPAGNTGELFF. The CDR3 DNA reads TGCGCCAGCAGCCCAGCGGGGAACACCGGGGAGCTGTTTTTT.

V and J are TRBV6-5 and TRBJ2-5; no clear D gene. This CDR3 spans 13 amino acids. The germline gives CDR1 MNHEY, CDR2 SVGAGI. V lost 4 bases and J lost 5, with 11 bases in between. The DNA of the CDR3 is TGTGCCAGCAGTTCTTACAGCCCGGAGACCCAGTACTTC. It specifies CASSSYSPETQYF.

V usage is TRBV6-1 and J usage is TRBJ2-7, with 9 bases lining up with TRBD1. Trimming at V came to 10 bases and at J to 5 bases, leaving 15 bases not matched to a gene. Looked up from germline, CDR1 is MNHNS and CDR2 is SASEGT. This CDR3 spans 15 amino acids. Written as DNA, the CDR3 is TGTGCCACCATAAAGACCGGGACAGGGCATCACGAGCAGTACTTC. Translating gives CATIKTGTGHHEQYF.

The count of this clone is one. The chain is built from TRBV11-2 and TRBJ2-3, with 11 positions matching TRBD2. V lost 3 bases, J lost 9 bases, and 11 bases stayed unmatched. This CDR3 comprises 16 residues. Germline V gene lookup returns CDR1 SGHAT and CDR2 FQNNGV. DNA for the CDR3: TGTGCCAGCAGCTTCGGTCGGCTAGCGGGAGGCTGGACGCAGTATTTT. As protein: CASSFGRLAGGWTQYF.

This clone is a singleton in its sample. This sample includes further DNA sequences coding for the same CDR3. The chain links TRBV7-2 to TRBJ2-3; D is perhaps TRBD1 (6 bases). Germline CDR1 and CDR2: SGHTA and FQGNSA. CDR3 length: 15 amino acids. The germline V and J ends were trimmed by 3 bases and 1 base, with 11 bases remaining between them. The CDR3: CASSLAGVGTDTQYF. In DNA, the CDR3 is TGTGCCAGCAGCTTGGCAGGGGTTGGCACAGATACGCAGTATTTT.

The chain uses TRBV7-8 and TRBJ2-7; D uncertain. Germline V gene lookup returns CDR1 SGHVS and CDR2 FQNEAQ. The ends were cut back, 0 bases at V and 3 bases at J, with 12 bases in the middle. This CDR3 region has 15 residues. The CDR3 loop reads CASSLAEQAYYEQYF. In DNA form, the CDR3 reads TGTGCCAGCAGCTTAGCGGAACAAGCCTACTACGAGCAGTACTTC.

This clone was recorded only once. The chain links TRBV11-3 to TRBJ2-1; 14 nucleotides align to TRBD2. Trimming at V came to 8 bases and at J to 8 bases, leaving 5 bases not matched to a gene. CDR3 length: 14 residues. The germline gives CDR1 SGHNT, CDR2 YENEEA. The CDR3 here is CASGTSGSIDEQFF. The CDR3, as DNA: TGTGCCAGCGGGACTAGCGGGAGTATCGATGAGCAGTTCTTC. Drawing the rest from reference TRBV11-3 and TRBJ2-1, the complete variable domain is EAGVVQSPRYKIIEKKQPVAFWCNPISGHNTLYWYLQNLGQGPELLIRYENEEAVDDSQLPKDRFSAERLKGVDSTLKIQPAELGDSAVYLCASGTSGSIDEQFFGPGTRLTVL.

As regards this clone: Other DNA variants within this sample encode the same CDR3. The V call is TRBV28, the J call TRBJ2-3; D call uncertain. CDR1 MDHEN and CDR2 SYDVKM come from the germline V gene. V shed 6 bases and J shed 3 bases, with 4 bases lying between them. The length of the CDR3 is 11 residues. CDR3 sequence: CASRLTDTQYF. The CDR3 bases are TGTGCCAGCAGACTAACAGATACGCAGTATTTT.

The J gene is TRBJ1-1, the V gene TRBV2; tentatively, D is TRBD1 (5 bases). CDR3 length: 14 residues. V was cut by 5 bases and J by 8 bases, with 18 bases left in between. Germline lookup yields CDR1 SNHLY and CDR2 FYNNEI. The CDR3 DNA sequence: TGTGCCAGCAGTTCCCAAGGGACTGGGACGGAAGCTTTCTTT. It codes for CASSSQGTGTEAFF.

CDR3 region: CASSPGPVGTQYF. The CDR3 DNA follows: TGTGCCAGCAGCCCTGGTCCCGTGGGTACGCAGTATTTT. V usage is TRBV7-9 and J usage is TRBJ2-3; no firm D call. Germline V gene data show CDR1 as SEHNR and CDR2 as FQNEAQ (reference sequence). The V end was cut by 5 bases, the J end by 8 bases, with 14 bases between. This CDR3 spans 13 amino acids. Complete variable domain (other parts from reference TRBV7-9 and TRBJ2-3): DTGVSQNPRHKITKRGQNVTFRCDPISEHNRLYWYRQTLGQGPEFLTYFQNEAQLEKSRLLSDRFSAERPKGSFSTLEIQRTEQGDSAMYLCASSPGPVGTQYFGPGTRLTVL.

This rearrangement joins TRBV6-1 to TRBJ2-5; 7 bases line up with TRBD2. Trimming removed 6 bases from V and 5 bases from J; junction bases left unmatched: 3. Germline lookup yields CDR1 MNHNS and CDR2 SASEGT. CDR3 length: 12 amino acids. The CDR3 nucleotides read TGTGCCAGCAGCGGGACTACTGAGACCCAGTACTTC. Translating gives CASSGTTETQYF.